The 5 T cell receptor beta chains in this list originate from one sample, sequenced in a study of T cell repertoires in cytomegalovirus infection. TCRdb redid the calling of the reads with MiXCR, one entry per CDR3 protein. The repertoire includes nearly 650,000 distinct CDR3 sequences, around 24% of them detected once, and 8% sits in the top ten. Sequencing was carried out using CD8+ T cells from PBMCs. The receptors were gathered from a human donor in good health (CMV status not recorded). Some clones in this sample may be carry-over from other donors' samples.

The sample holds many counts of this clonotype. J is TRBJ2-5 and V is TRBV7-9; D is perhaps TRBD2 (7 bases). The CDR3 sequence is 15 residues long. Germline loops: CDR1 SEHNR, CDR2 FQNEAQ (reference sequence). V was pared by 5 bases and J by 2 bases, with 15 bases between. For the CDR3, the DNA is TGTGCCAGCAGCCCACCAGGGAGGGGGCAAGAGACCCAGTACTTC. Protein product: CASSPPGRGQETQYF.

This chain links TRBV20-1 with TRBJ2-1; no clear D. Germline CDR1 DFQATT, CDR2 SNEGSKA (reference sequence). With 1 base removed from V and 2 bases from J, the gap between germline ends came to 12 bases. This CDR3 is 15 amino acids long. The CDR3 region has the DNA TGCAGTGCTAGAGGGCTTTATAACACCTACAATGAGCAGTTCTTC. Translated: CSARGLYNTYNEQFF.

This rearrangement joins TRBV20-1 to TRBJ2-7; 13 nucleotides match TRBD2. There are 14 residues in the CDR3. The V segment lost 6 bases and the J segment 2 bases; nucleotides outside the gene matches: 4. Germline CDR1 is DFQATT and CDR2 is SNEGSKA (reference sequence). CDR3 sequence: CSARGLAGPYEQYV. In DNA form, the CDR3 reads TGCAGTGCACGGGGACTAGCGGGGCCCTACGAGCAGTACGTC.

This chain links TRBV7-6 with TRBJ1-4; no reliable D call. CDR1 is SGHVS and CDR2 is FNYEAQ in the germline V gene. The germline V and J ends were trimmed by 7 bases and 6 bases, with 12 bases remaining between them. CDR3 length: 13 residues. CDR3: CASTSGNYEKLFF. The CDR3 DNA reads TGTGCCAGCACATCGGGAAACTATGAAAAACTGTTTTTT.

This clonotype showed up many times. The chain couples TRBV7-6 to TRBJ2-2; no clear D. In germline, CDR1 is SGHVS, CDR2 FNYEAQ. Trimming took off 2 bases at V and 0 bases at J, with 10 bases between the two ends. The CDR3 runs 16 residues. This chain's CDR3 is CASSLRSRANTGELFF. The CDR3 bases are TGTGCCAGCAGCTTAAGGTCTAGAGCGAACACCGGGGAGCTGTTTTTT. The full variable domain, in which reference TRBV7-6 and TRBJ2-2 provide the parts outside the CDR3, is GAGVSQSPRYKVTKRGQDVALRCDPISGHVSLYWYRQALGQGPEFLTYFNYEAQQDKSGLPNDRFSAERPEGSISTLTIQRTEQRDSAMYRCASSLRSRANTGELFFGEGSRLTVL.